Here is one T cell receptor (beta chain) with its context. Antigen unknown. V was shortened by 1 base and J by 1 base, with 10 bases between the two germline ends. Looked up from germline, CDR1 is SGHNT and CDR2 is YENEEA. CDR3 size: 16 residues. This specimen comes from a study of radiotherapy plus CTLA-4 blockade in lung cancer. The study, taken as a whole, reports: Once radiotherapy plus ipilimumab had been given, TCR clones derived from tumor expanded in blood.

Generated by immunoSEQ multiplex PCR, the TCRdb table keeps only in-frame clones and is missing some. The sample has about 88,000 clones, roughly 78% seen once; the top ten hold around 15%. This chain connects TRBV11-3 to TRBJ2-2; no reliable D call. This receptor was obtained from a human donor with non-small cell lung cancer that progressed on radiotherapy plus ipilimumab. The sample consisted of peripheral blood, taken from a patient treated with radiotherapy plus ipilimumab. CDR3 in amino acids: CASSLALSMNTGELFF. Here the CDR3 DNA reads TGTGCCAGCAGCTTAGCTCTGTCCATGAACACCGGGGAGCTGTTTTTT.